The rows below give T cell receptor beta chains drawn from one sample of a study of post-analysis software for immune sequencing data. Using its own MiXCR run on the PCR reads, TCRdb lists one record per CDR3 protein. The sample consists of hundreds of thousands of distinct CDR3 sequences, 35% to 45% of them appearing once. Sequenced material: blood. Every receptor here comes from a girl aged 2 to 10 with multiple sclerosis. CDR3s include the opening cysteine and the closing phenylalanine or tryptophan. Fields, in order: clone size, D gene, J gene, V gene, CDR3 DNA, CDR3 protein. D genes are given only for firm matches. Not every row has a clone size; where given, it reads once, few, many or a size class.

-	-	TRBJ1-2	TRBV4-1	TGCGCCAGCAGCCGGGGGACGGTGCAGCTTCGCGGCTATGGCTACACCTTC	CASSRGTVQLRGYGYTF
once	-	TRBJ1-2	TRBV7-3	TGTGCCAGCAGCGGCTTAGGGCAGGATGGAGGCTACACCTTC	CASSGLGQDGGYTF
-	-	TRBJ2-1	TRBV5-1	TGCGCCAGCAGCTTGGTTGACAAAGGGCTGTTCTTC	CASSLVDKGLFF
-	-	TRBJ2-1	TRBV12-5	TGTGCTAGTGGTTTGGTCCCGAACATTCGGAGGAATGAGCAGTTCTTC	CASGLVPNIRRNEQFF
-	-	TRBJ2-7	TRBV7-3	TGTGCCAGCAGCTTAAATCCCGGGACACCACCCTACGAGCAGTACTTC	CASSLNPGTPPYEQYF
once	-	TRBJ1-5	TRBV4-1	TGCGCCAGCAGCCCGAATCAGGGGTCGGGTCAGCCCCAGCATTTT	CASSPNQGSGQPQHF
-	-	TRBJ2-1	TRBV18	TGTGCCAGCTCATCGATCCGGATATTAGACACCTACAATGAGCAGTTCTTC	CASSSIRILDTYNEQFF
-	-	TRBJ2-3	TRBV27	TGTGCCAGCAGTCTCAGGGGGGCCCCGAATACGCAGTATTTT	CASSLRGAPNTQYF
few	-	TRBJ1-2	TRBV6-1	TGTGCCAGCAGTGAACTTCTGGGTGTGGGTATCGATGGCTACACCTTC	CASSELLGVGIDGYTF
-	TRBD1	TRBJ2-5	TRBV5-1	TGCGCCAGCAGCTCGGGACAGGGGGCCACAGAGACCCAGTACTTC	CASSSGQGATETQYF
-	TRBD1	TRBJ2-3	TRBV5-1	TGCGCCAGCAGCCTCGGGACAGGCCTATCCTATTCTAGCACAGATACGCAGTATTTT	CASSLGTGLSYSSTDTQYF
many	TRBD1	TRBJ2-1	TRBV7-2	TGTGCCAGCAGCTTAGCCCGGACAGGGTACTACAATGAGCAGTTCTTC	CASSLARTGYYNEQFF
-	TRBD1	TRBJ1-2	TRBV12-3/TRBV12-4	TGTGCCAGCAGTTTATTAGCCCCGAGACGGGACAGAAGGCCCGCCGGGGGCCTCCATGGCTACACCTTC	CASSLLAPRRDRRPAGGLHGYTF
few	-	TRBJ1-1	TRBV7-3	TGTGCCAGCAGCTTAAATCGACAGGCGACCAAAGCTTTCTTT	CASSLNRQATKAFF
-	TRBD1	TRBJ2-1	TRBV29-1	TGCAGCGTTTTCCGGGACAGGGGCTCCTATGAGCAGTTCTTC	CSVFRDRGSYEQFF
few	-	TRBJ2-5	TRBV6-6	TGTGCCAGCAGCCCAATAGCGGAAGAGACCCAGTACTTC	CASSPIAEETQYF
few	-	TRBJ2-1	TRBV28	TGTGCCAGCAGAGGGCAAGATGATGAGCAGTTCTTC	CASRGQDDEQFF
once	-	TRBJ1-6	TRBV6-5	TGTGCCAGCACTTGGGGGGCTCCCTATAATTCACCCCTCCACTTT	CASTWGAPYNSPLHF
-	TRBD1	TRBJ1-2	TRBV11-2	TGTGCCAGCAGCCAGGGGGTCGATGGCTACACCTTC	CASSQGVDGYTF
-	TRBD2	TRBJ2-1	TRBV11-2	TGTGCCAGCAGGATCGGGACTAGCGGGGGGGCCCCCCCCTACAATGAGCAGTTCTTC	CASRIGTSGGAPPYNEQFF
-	TRBD2	TRBJ2-5	TRBV24-1	TGTGCCACCAGTGCCCTGGGAGGGACTAGCAGCAAAGAGACCCAGTACTTC	CATSALGGTSSKETQYF
-	TRBD2	TRBJ2-7	TRBV7-6	TGTGCCAGCAGCTTAGTTCCTAGCGGAGTACAAGTCCCTGAGCAGTACTTC	CASSLVPSGVQVPEQYF
-	-	TRBJ2-3	TRBV7-6	TGTGCCAGCAGTGGAAGGGGCAGAGATACGCAGTATTTT	CASSGRGRDTQYF
few	-	TRBJ2-7	TRBV5-1	TGCGCCAGCAGCCCGACTAGCCAGGGGAAGCAGTACTTC	CASSPTSQGKQYF
-	-	TRBJ1-5	TRBV24-1	TGTGCCACCAGTGATCCCGGACAGAACAATCAGCCCCAGCATTTT	CATSDPGQNNQPQHF
few	TRBD1	TRBJ2-1	TRBV28	TGTGCCAGTCGAACCGGGGGACAGGGGTTTCTCGGTGAGCAGTTCTTC	CASRTGGQGFLGEQFF
-	TRBD1	TRBJ2-3	TRBV7-2	TGTGCCAGCAGCAGATCCGGGACAGACTACAATGAGCAGTATTTT	CASSRSGTDYNEQYF
-	TRBD1	TRBJ2-7	TRBV28	TGTGCCAGCAGTTTTGGACAGGCTACCTACGAGCAGTACTTC	CASSFGQATYEQYF
many	-	TRBJ2-7	TRBV29-1	TGCAGCGTTCGCGGGACACTCCTCTCCTACGAGCAGTACTTC	CSVRGTLLSYEQYF
-	-	TRBJ1-2	TRBV28	TGTGCCAGCAACTCGCTATCAGGCAGAGACCATGGCTACACCTTC	CASNSLSGRDHGYTF
once	-	TRBJ2-4	TRBV12-3/TRBV12-4	TGTGCCAGCAGTTTAAAAAACATTCAGTACTTC	CASSLKNIQYF
-	-	TRBJ2-6	TRBV21-1	TGTGCCGGGGTTACGGATTATGGGGCCAACGTCCTGACTTTC	CAGVTDYGANVLTF
-	TRBD2	TRBJ2-6	TRBV5-1	TGCGCCAGCAGTACTAACCGACTAGCGGGGAGCTCTGGGGCCAACGTCCTGACTTTC	CASSTNRLAGSSGANVLTF
-	TRBD1	TRBJ1-1	TRBV15	TGTGCCACCAGCAGAGTGGGGACAGGGGGGACTGAAGCTTTCTTT	CATSRVGTGGTEAFF
few	-	TRBJ2-3	TRBV29-1	TGCAGCGGAGCAGTCGGGCGGGACGGAGATACGCAGTATTTT	CSGAVGRDGDTQYF
-	-	TRBJ2-7	TRBV4-3	TGCGCCAGCAGCCTTACGGAGCGCTTCCACTACGAGCAGTACTTC	CASSLTERFHYEQYF